This note documents a single T cell receptor (beta chain) sequence. These data belong to a study of blood T cell repertoires in COVID-19. Overall study context: From T cells, B-cell-depleted T cells, or PBMCs came the material, which was cDNA or gDNA.

Original processing methods: Reference gene primers were amplified, and this amplification served to estimate nucleated cell counts. Method: immunoSEQ multiplex PCR; TCRdb's copy keeps in-frame clones and lacks some. The DNA gave D and trimming, while V, J and clone size come from that table. The sample lists 280,000 or so clones; over 75% were seen once. The CDR3 contains 14 residues. J is TRBJ2-7 and V is TRBV21-1; the D call of TRBD2 is as the table states it, not checked on the DNA. TRBV21-1 represents a pseudogene. The TCR comes from a human donor in a cohort sampled during active COVID-19. The source material was peripheral blood. DNA of the CDR3: TGTGCCAGCAGCAAGGGGAGGGGAACCTACGAGCAGTACTTC. This translates into CASSKGRGTYEQYF.